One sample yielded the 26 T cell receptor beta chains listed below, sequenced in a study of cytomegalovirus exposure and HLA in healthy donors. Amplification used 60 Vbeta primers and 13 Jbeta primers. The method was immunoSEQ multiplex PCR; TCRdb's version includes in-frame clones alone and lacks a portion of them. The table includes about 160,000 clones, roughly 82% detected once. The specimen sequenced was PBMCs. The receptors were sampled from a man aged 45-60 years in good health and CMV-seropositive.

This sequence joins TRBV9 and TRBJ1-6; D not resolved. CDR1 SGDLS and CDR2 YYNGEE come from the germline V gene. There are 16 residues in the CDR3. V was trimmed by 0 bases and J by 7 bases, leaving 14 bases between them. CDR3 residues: CASSVGPWETNSPLHF. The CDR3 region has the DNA TGTGCCAGCAGCGTAGGACCTTGGGAGACAAATTCACCCCTCCACTTT.

This CDR3 is CAWSTDRGSYNSPLHF. The DNA for the CDR3 is TGTGCCTGGAGCACGGACAGGGGATCCTATAATTCACCCCTCCACTTT. This rearrangement joins TRBV30 to TRBJ1-6, with TRBD1 matching over 9 bases. The CDR3 spans 16 residues. The V gene's germline CDR1 is GTSNPN and CDR2 SVGIG (reference sequence). With 3 bases clipped from V and 1 base from J, the junction kept 4 bases outside the gene matches.

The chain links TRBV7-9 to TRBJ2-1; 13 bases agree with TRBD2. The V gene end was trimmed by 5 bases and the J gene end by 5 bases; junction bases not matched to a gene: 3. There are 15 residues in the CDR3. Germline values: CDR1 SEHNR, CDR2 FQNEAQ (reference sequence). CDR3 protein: CASSHGTSGDNEQFF. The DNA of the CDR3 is TGTGCCAGCAGCCACGGGACTAGCGGGGACAATGAGCAGTTCTTC.

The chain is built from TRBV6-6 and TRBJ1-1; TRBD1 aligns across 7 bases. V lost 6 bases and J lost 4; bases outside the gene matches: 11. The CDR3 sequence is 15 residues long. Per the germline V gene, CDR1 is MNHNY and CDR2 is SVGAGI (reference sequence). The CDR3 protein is CASSQQGLVGTEAFF. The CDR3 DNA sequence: TGTGCCAGCAGCCAACAGGGGTTGGTTGGCACTGAAGCTTTCTTT.

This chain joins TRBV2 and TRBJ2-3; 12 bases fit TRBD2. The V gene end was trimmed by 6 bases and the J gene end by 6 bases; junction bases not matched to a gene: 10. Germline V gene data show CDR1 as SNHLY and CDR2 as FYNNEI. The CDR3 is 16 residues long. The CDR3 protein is CASSPLAGGLSDTQYF. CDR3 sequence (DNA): TGTGCCAGCAGCCCACTAGCGGGGGGCCTTTCTGATACGCAGTATTTT.

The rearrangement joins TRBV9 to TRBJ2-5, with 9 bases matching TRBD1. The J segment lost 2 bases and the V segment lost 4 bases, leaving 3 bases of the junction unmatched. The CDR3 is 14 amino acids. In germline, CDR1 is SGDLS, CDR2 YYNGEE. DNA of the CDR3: TGTGCCAGCAGCTACAGGGGGCAGCAAGAGACCCAGTACTTC. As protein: CASSYRGQQETQYF. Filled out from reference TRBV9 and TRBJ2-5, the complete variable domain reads DSGVTQTPKHLITATGQRVTLRCSPRSGDLSVYWYQQSLDQGLQFLIQYYNGEERAKGNILERFSAQQFPDLHSELNLSSLELGDSALYFCASSYRGQQETQYFGPGTRLLVL.

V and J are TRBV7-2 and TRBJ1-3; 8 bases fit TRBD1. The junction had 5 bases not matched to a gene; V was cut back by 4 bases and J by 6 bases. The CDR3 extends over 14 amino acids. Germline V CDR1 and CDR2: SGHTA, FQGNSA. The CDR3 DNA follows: TGTGCCAGCAGCTCCCCGGACAGGGCAAACACCATATATTTT. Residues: CASSSPDRANTIYF.

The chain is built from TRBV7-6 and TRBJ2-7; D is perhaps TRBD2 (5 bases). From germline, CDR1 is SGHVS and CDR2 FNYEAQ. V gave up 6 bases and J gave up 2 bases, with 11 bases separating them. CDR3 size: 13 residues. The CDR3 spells CASRPGGTYEQYF. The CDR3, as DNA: TGTGCCAGCAGGCCTGGAGGCACCTACGAGCAGTACTTC.

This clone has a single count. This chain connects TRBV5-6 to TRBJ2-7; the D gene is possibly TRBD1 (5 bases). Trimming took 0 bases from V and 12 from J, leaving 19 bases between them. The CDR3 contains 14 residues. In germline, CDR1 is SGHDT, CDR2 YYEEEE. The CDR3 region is CASSLAGPLTQGYF. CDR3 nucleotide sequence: TGTGCCAGCAGCTTGGCCGGGCCTCTAACGCAGGGGTACTTC. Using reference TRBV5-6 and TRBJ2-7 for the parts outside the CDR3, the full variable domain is DAGVTQSPTHLIKTRGQQVTLRCSPKSGHDTVSWYQQALGQGPQFIFQYYEEEERQRGNFPDRFSGHQFPNYSSELNVNALLLGDSALYLCASSLAGPLTQGYFGPGTRLTVT.

As DNA, the CDR3 is TGTGCCAGCAGCGCCCAGGGATTCTCTGGAAACACCATATATTTT. Its translation is CASSAQGFSGNTIYF. The gene calls are TRBV9 and TRBJ1-3; the D gene is possibly TRBD1 (5 bases). Germline CDR1 and CDR2: SGDLS and YYNGEE. V lost 3 bases, J lost 0 bases, and 10 bases lay in between. This CDR3 is 15 amino acids long.

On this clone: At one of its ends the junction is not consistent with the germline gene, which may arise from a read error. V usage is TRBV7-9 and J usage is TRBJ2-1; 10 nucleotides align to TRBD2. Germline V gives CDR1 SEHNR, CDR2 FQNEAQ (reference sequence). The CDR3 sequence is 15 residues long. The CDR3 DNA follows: TGTTCCAGCAGCTTAGGGGGGACTAGCGACGCTTTCCAGTTCTTC. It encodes CSSSLGGTSDAFQFF.

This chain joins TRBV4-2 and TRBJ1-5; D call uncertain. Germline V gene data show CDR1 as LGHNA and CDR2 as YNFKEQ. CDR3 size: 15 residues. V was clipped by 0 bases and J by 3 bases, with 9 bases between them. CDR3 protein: CASSQEGSYNQPQHF. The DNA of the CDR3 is TGTGCCAGCAGCCAAGAGGGGAGTTACAATCAGCCCCAGCATTTT.

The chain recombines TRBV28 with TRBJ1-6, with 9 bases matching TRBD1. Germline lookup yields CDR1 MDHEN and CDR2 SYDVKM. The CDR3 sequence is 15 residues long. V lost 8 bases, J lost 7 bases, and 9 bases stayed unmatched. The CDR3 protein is CASHTEGQGNSPLHF. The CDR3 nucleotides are TGTGCCAGCCATACCGAGGGACAGGGAAATTCACCCCTCCACTTT. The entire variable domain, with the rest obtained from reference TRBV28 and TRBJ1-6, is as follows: DVKVTQSSRYLVKRTGEKVFLECVQDMDHENMFWYRQDPGLGLRLIYFSYDVKMKEKGDIPEGYSVSREKKERFSLILESASTNQTSMYLCASHTEGQGNSPLHFGNGTRLTVT.

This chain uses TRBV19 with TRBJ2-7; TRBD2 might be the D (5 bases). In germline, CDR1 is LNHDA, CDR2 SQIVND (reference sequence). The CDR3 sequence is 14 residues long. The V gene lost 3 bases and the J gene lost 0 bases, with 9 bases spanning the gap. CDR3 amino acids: CASSIPGGSYEQYF. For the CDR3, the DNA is TGTGCCAGTAGTATTCCCGGAGGCTCCTACGAGCAGTACTTC.

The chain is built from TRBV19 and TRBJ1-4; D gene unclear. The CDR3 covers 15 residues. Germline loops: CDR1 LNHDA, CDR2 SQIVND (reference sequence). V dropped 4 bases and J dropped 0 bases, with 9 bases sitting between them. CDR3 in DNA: TGTGCCAGTAGTAAGACAAGTGCAACTAATGAAAAACTGTTTTTT. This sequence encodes CASSKTSATNEKLFF. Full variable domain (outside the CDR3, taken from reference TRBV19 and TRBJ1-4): DGGITQSPKYLFRKEGQNVTLSCEQNLNHDAMYWYRQDPGQGLRLIYYSQIVNDFQKGDIAEGYSVSREKKESFPLTVTSAQKNPTAFYLCASSKTSATNEKLFFGSGTQLSVL.

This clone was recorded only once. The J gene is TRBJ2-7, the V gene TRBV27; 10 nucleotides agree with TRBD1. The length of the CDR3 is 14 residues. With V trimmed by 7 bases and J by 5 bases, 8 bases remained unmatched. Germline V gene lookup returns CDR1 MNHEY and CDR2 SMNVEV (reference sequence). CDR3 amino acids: CASKFGQGVHEQYF. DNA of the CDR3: TGTGCCAGCAAGTTCGGACAGGGGGTCCACGAGCAGTACTTC.

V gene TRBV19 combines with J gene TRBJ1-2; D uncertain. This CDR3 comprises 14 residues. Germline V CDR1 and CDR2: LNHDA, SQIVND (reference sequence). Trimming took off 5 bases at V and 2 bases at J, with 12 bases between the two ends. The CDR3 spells CASSSSGLNYGYTF. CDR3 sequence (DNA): TGTGCCAGTAGTTCATCAGGACTGAACTATGGCTACACCTTC.

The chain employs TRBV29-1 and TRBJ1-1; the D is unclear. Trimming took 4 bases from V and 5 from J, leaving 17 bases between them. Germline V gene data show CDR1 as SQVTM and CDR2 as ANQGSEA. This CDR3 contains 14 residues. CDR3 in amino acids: CSVGDIGGWTEAFF. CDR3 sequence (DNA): TGCAGCGTTGGGGATATCGGAGGATGGACTGAAGCTTTCTTT.

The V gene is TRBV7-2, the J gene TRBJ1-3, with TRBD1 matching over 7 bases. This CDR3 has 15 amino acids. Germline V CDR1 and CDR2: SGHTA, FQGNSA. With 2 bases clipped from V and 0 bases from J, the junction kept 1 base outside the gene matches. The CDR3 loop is CASSLWDSSGNTIYF. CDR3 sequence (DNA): TGTGCCAGCAGCTTATGGGACAGCTCTGGAAACACCATATATTTT.

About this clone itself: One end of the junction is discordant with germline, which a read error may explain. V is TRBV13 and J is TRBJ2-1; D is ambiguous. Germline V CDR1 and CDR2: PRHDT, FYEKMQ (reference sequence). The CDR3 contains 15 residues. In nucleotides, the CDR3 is TGTGCCAGCGGCTTACAAATTATGTCTCTCCACGGGCAGTTCTTC. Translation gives CASGLQIMSLHGQFF. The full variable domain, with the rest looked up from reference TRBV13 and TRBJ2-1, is AAGVIQSPRHLIKEKRETATLKCYPIPRHDTVYWYQQGPGQDPQFLISFYEKMQSDKGSIPDRFSAQQFSDYHSELNMSSLELGDSALYFCASGLQIMSLHGQFFGPGTRLTVL.

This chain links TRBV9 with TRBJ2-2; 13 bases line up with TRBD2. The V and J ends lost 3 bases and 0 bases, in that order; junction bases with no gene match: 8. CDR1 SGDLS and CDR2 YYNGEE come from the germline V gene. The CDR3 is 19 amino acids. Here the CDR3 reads CASSDGGLAGPANTGELFF. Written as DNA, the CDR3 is TGTGCCAGCAGCGATGGGGGACTAGCGGGGCCAGCGAACACCGGGGAGCTGTTTTTT.

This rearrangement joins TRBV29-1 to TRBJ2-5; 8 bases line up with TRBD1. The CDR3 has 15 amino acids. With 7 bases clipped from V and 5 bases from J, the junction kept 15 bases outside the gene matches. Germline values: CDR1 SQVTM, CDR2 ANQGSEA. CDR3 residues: CSAQGGAGGGETQYF. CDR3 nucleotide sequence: TGCAGCGCCCAAGGGGGCGCAGGGGGCGGGGAGACCCAGTACTTC.

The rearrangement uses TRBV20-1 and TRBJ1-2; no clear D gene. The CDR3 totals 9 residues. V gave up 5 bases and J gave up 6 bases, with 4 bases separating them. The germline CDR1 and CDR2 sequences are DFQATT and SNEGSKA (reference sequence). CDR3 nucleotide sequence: TGCAGTGCTCTCGATGGCTACACCTTC. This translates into CSALDGYTF.

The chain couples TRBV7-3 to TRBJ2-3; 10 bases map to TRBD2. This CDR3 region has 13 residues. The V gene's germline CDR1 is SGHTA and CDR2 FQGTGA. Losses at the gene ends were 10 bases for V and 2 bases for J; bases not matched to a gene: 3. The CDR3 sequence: CATSGSHTDTQYF. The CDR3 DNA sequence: TGTGCCACTAGCGGGAGCCACACAGATACGCAGTATTTT.

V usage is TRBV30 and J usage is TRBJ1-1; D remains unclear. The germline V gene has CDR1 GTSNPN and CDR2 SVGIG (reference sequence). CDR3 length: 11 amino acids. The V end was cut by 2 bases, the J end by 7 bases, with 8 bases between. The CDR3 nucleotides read TGTGCCTGGAGTAAAGTCTATGAAGCTTTCTTT. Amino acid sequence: CAWSKVYEAFF.

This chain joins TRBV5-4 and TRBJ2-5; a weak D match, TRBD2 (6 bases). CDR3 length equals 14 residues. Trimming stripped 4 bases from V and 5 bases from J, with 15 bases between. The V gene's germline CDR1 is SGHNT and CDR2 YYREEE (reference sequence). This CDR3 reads CASSRRDSQETQYF. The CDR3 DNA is TGTGCCAGCAGCCGCCGGGACTCCCAGGAGACCCAGTACTTC.